The T cell receptor beta chain described here comes from a study of technical replicates of blood from a handful of donors. Assay: immunoSEQ multiplex PCR; the TCRdb copy retains only in-frame clones and omits some. The sample shows around 80,000 clones, roughly 90% of them seen only once. Trimming stripped 4 bases from V and 4 bases from J, with 16 bases between. Germline lookup yields CDR1 SEHNR and CDR2 FQNEAQ (reference sequence). This CDR3 contains 15 residues. This TCR derives from a human donor in good health. What was sequenced was T cells isolated from PBMCs. This chain joins TRBV7-9 and TRBJ2-5; TRBD2 might be the D (6 bases). CDR3 sequence: CASSSGRGSSETQYF. The DNA for the CDR3 is TGTGCCAGCAGCTCCGGGCGGGGATCCTCAGAGACCCAGTACTTC. Supplemented by reference TRBV7-9 and TRBJ2-5, the full variable domain reads DTGVSQNPRHKITKRGQNVTFRCDPISEHNRLYWYRQTLGQGPEFLTYFQNEAQLEKSRLLSDRFSAERPKGSFSTLEIQRTEQGDSAMYLCASSSGRGSSETQYFGPGTRLLVL.